Each of the 18 T cell receptor beta chains below was sequenced from the same sample in a study of blood T cell repertoires in COVID-19. TCRdb keeps only in-frame clones here, not all; method: immunoSEQ multiplex PCR. The sample has 56,000 or so clones, around 84% seen once; the top ten hold around 28%. The specimen was peripheral blood. These receptors originate from a human donor in a cohort sampled during active COVID-19.

This chain connects TRBV5-1 to TRBJ2-5; D possibly corresponds to TRBD1 (5 bases). CDR3 length equals 14 residues. Germline V gives CDR1 SGHRS, CDR2 YFSETQ. V lost 0 bases, J lost 3 bases, and 9 bases lay in between. The CDR3 reads CASSLGSGKETQYF. In DNA form, the CDR3 reads TGCGCCAGCAGCTTGGGGTCAGGGAAAGAGACCCAGTACTTC.

This chain links TRBV10-2 with TRBJ1-1; D ambiguous. The CDR3 is 12 residues long. Deletions cut 6 bases from V and 1 base from J, with 6 bases between. The germline gives CDR1 WSHSY, CDR2 SAAADI. The CDR3 bases are TGCGCCAGCAGCACGGGGAACACTGAAGCTTTCTTT. This gives the protein CASSTGNTEAFF.

The chain has TRBV4-2 and TRBJ2-3, with TRBD2 as a possible D gene (7 bases). The CDR3 has 16 amino acids. Germline CDR1 LGHNA, CDR2 YNFKEQ. V gave up 0 bases and J gave up 2 bases, with 12 bases separating them. DNA of the CDR3: TGTGCCAGCAGCCAAGATAGTGGGGGGGCCACAGATACGCAGTATTTT. Protein product: CASSQDSGGATDTQYF.

The chain uses TRBV7-6 and TRBJ2-3, with TRBD2 identical over 11 bases. Germline values: CDR1 SGHVS, CDR2 FNYEAQ. Trimming took 4 bases from V and 2 from J; bases not matched to a gene: 2. The CDR3 sequence is 15 residues long. The CDR3 DNA follows: TGTGCCAGCAGCTCTAGCGGGGGGAACACAGATACGCAGTATTTT. Translating gives CASSSSGGNTDTQYF.

The chain is built from TRBV6-5 and TRBJ2-3; D unresolved. The CDR3 contains 15 residues. CDR1 is MNHEY, CDR2 SVGAGI, per germline. V gave up 2 bases and J gave up 2 bases, with 11 bases separating them. In DNA, the CDR3 is TGTGCCAGCAGTTACGCCCATCAGGACACAGATACGCAGTATTTT. As protein: CASSYAHQDTDTQYF.

The V and J genes are TRBV4-1 and TRBJ1-2; no clear D gene. The CDR3 is 14 amino acids. Trimming took off 1 base at V and 4 bases at J, with 10 bases between the two ends. Looked up from germline, CDR1 is MGHRA and CDR2 is YSYEKL. The CDR3 protein is CASSQVASPYGYTF. CDR3 bases: TGCGCCAGCAGCCAAGTAGCAAGCCCCTATGGCTACACCTTC.

The rearrangement uses TRBV4-1 and TRBJ2-3, with 11 nucleotides matching TRBD2. CDR1 is MGHRA and CDR2 is YSYEKL in the germline V gene. This CDR3 spans 17 amino acids. V was clipped by 4 bases and J by 4 bases; unmatched bases: 10. Written as DNA, the CDR3 is TGCGCCAGCAGCCGCAGACTAGCGGGACGGCAGGCAGATACGCAGTATTTT. Amino acid sequence: CASSRRLAGRQADTQYF.

The chain employs TRBV12-3 or TRBV12-4 and TRBJ1-4; 7 bases map to TRBD1. J gave up 5 bases and V 6 bases, and 3 bases lay outside the gene matches. CDR3 size: 13 residues. The CDR3 DNA reads as TGTGCCAGCAGCGGACAGGACAATGAAAAACTGTTTTTT. This encodes CASSGQDNEKLFF.

J is TRBJ2-5 and V is TRBV7-2; a possible D gene is TRBD1 (5 bases). Trimming left V 2 bases short and J 2 bases short, with 15 bases between. The CDR3 has 16 residues. The germline gives CDR1 SGHTA, CDR2 FQGNSA. The CDR3 coding sequence is TGTGCCAGCAGCTTATCCCCAGGGTTGACACAAGAGACCCAGTACTTC. Its protein is CASSLSPGLTQETQYF.

The J gene is TRBJ2-7, the V gene TRBV4-2; no clear D gene. The CDR3 covers 14 residues. Trimming took 0 bases from V and 2 from J, leaving 8 bases between them. CDR1 LGHNA and CDR2 YNFKEQ come from the germline V gene. The CDR3, as DNA: TGTGCCAGCAGCCAAGAGAGCAATGCCTACGAGCAGTACTTC. It codes for CASSQESNAYEQYF.

The chain employs TRBV4-2 and TRBJ2-3; TRBD2 matches 10 bases. V dropped 0 bases and J dropped 4; count of bases not matched to a gene: 7. This CDR3 region has 17 residues. Germline CDR1 is LGHNA and CDR2 is YNFKEQ. The CDR3 protein is CASSQEGGLAGADTQYF. The CDR3 DNA reads TGTGCCAGCAGCCAAGAGGGAGGCCTAGCGGGAGCAGATACGCAGTATTTT.

The genes are TRBV6-5 and TRBJ1-3; TRBD1 is a possible D gene (5 bases). V was clipped by 7 bases and J by 3 bases, with 13 bases between them. The CDR3 contains 14 residues. CDR1 and CDR2 from the germline V gene are MNHEY and SVGAGI. CDR3: CASTWGGGGNTIYF. The CDR3 DNA reads TGTGCCAGCACTTGGGGGGGAGGTGGAAACACCATATATTTT.

A single count supports this clone. The rearrangement uses TRBV4-1 and TRBJ1-6; TRBD1 matches 8 bases. The junction had 8 bases not matched to a gene; V was cut back by 6 bases and J by 7 bases. CDR3 length: 15 amino acids. Germline V gene lookup returns CDR1 MGHRA and CDR2 YSYEKL. CDR3 sequence reads: CASSGPGQANSPLHF. The CDR3 DNA reads as TGCGCCAGCAGTGGCCCGGGACAGGCGAATTCACCCCTCCACTTT.

The chain links TRBV7-3 to TRBJ2-5; 9 bases align to TRBD1. Germline CDR1 reads SGHTA; CDR2 reads FQGTGA. The ends lost 3 bases at V and 4 bases at J; junction bases unmatched: 6. There are 15 residues in the CDR3. The CDR3 sequence: CASSLTGGERETQYF. CDR3 DNA: TGTGCCAGCAGCTTGACAGGGGGGGAACGAGAGACCCAGTACTTC.

The chain joins TRBV5-1 to TRBJ2-6; TRBD1 might be the D (6 bases). Germline assignment: CDR1 SGHRS and CDR2 YFSETQ. The CDR3 is made up of 16 amino acids. V shed 2 bases and J shed 4 bases, with 13 bases lying between them. CDR3 region: CASSLPTGSGANVLTF. The DNA of the CDR3 is TGCGCCAGCAGCTTACCTACAGGGAGCGGGGCCAACGTCCTGACTTTC.

For the CDR3, the DNA is TGTGCCAGTTTTTCCCAGGAGGGCGTCTACGAGCAGTACTTC. Translation gives CASFSQEGVYEQYF. V usage is TRBV13 and J usage is TRBJ2-7; D might be TRBD2 (6 bases). V was clipped by 9 bases and J by 3 bases, with 18 bases between them. There are 14 residues in the CDR3. Germline V gives CDR1 PRHDT, CDR2 FYEKMQ (reference sequence). Variable domain in full (rest from reference TRBV13 and TRBJ2-7): AAGVIQSPRHLIKEKRETATLKCYPIPRHDTVYWYQQGPGQDPQFLISFYEKMQSDKGSIPDRFSAQQFSDYHSELNMSSLELGDSALYFCASFSQEGVYEQYFGPGTRLTVT.

The chain has TRBV5-1 and TRBJ1-2; 10 bases agree with TRBD1. CDR3 length: 15 amino acids. CDR1 and CDR2 (germline): SGHRS, YFSETQ. Germline trimming cut 3 bases from V and 2 bases from J; bases unmatched to any gene: 4. CDR3 sequence (DNA): TGCGCCAGCAGCTCACCGGGACAGGGGAACTATGGCTACACCTTC. Residues: CASSSPGQGNYGYTF.

The chain joins TRBV6-5 to TRBJ1-2; 7 nucleotides agree with TRBD1. This CDR3 has 14 residues. With V trimmed by 6 bases and J by 2 bases, 6 bases remained unmatched. Per germline, CDR1 MNHEY and CDR2 SVGAGI. For the CDR3, the DNA is TGTGCCAGCAGGTACAGGGGAGGGAACTATGGCTACACCTTC. Its translation is CASRYRGGNYGYTF.